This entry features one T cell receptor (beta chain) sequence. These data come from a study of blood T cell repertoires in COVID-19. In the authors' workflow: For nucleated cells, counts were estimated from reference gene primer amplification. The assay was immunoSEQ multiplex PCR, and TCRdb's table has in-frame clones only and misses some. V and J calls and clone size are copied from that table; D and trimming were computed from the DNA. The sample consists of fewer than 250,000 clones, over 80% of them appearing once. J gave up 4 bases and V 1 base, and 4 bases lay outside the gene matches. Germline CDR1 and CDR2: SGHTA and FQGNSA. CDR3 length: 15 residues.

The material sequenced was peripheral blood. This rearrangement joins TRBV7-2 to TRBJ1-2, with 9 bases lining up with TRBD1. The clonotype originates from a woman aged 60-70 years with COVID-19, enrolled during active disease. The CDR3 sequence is CASSLEGQGRYGYTF. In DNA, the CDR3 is TGTGCCAGCAGCTTAGAGGGACAGGGTCGCTATGGCTACACCTTC. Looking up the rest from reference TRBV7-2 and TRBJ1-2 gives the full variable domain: GAGVSQSPSNKVTEKGKDVELRCDPISGHTALYWYRQSLGQGLEFLIYFQGNSAPDKSGLPSDRFSAERTGGSVSTLTIQRTQQEDSAVYLCASSLEGQGRYGYTFGSGTRLTVV.